Listed here are 24 T cell receptor beta chains from one sample, sequenced in a study of blood T cell repertoires in COVID-19. Libraries were prepared by immunoSEQ multiplex PCR; TCRdb keeps only in-frame clonotypes and omits some of them. The table lists a few hundred thousand clones, around 90% of them singletons. The sequenced sample consisted of peripheral blood. These receptors were taken from a man aged 45-65 years with acute or convalescent COVID-19.

The rearrangement uses TRBV18 and TRBJ1-2, with 8 bases matching TRBD1. The CDR3 contains 15 residues. The trim removed 3 bases at V and 4 bases at J, leaving 7 bases unmatched. From germline, CDR1 is KGHSH and CDR2 LQKENI. CDR3 protein: CASSPASGQVYGYTF. Here the CDR3 DNA reads TGTGCCAGCTCACCTGCCTCGGGACAGGTCTATGGCTACACCTTC.

V usage is TRBV2 and J usage is TRBJ2-2, with TRBD1 matching over 7 bases. With V trimmed by 7 bases and J by 7 bases, 9 bases remained unmatched. Per germline, CDR1 SNHLY and CDR2 FYNNEI. The CDR3 totals 14 residues. The CDR3 loop reads CASTLGGAGGELFF. In nucleotides, the CDR3 is TGTGCCAGCACTCTAGGGGGCGCAGGCGGGGAGCTGTTTTTT. Combining the CDR3 with reference TRBV2 and TRBJ2-2 gives the whole variable domain EPEVTQTPSHQVTQMGQEVILRCVPISNHLYFYWYRQILGQKVEFLVSFYNNEISEKSEIFDDQFSVERPDGSNFTLKIRSTKLEDSAMYFCASTLGGAGGELFFGEGSRLTVL.

This clone was observed once. The chain carries TRBV5-1 and TRBJ1-2, with 9 bases aligning to TRBD1. Germline CDR1 reads SGHRS; CDR2 reads YFSETQ. The CDR3 is 16 amino acids. V gave up 8 bases and J gave up 4 bases; unmatched junction bases: 15. CDR3 sequence reads: CASQPGTGILGYGYTF. The CDR3 nucleotides are TGCGCCAGTCAACCCGGGACAGGGATTCTCGGCTATGGCTACACCTTC.

The rearrangement uses TRBV6-5 and TRBJ1-4, with unresolved D. Germline-derived CDR1 and CDR2 are MNHEY and SVGAGI. V dropped 11 bases and J dropped 5 bases, with 9 bases sitting between them. The CDR3 length is 11 residues. Written as DNA, the CDR3 is TGTGCCTCGTGGAGAAATGAAAAACTGTTTTTT. Translated: CASWRNEKLFF.

V is TRBV19 and J is TRBJ2-5; 8 bases fit TRBD1. This CDR3 contains 16 residues. V dropped 5 bases and J dropped 3; count of bases not matched to a gene: 11. Per germline, CDR1 LNHDA and CDR2 SQIVND (reference sequence). CDR3 in amino acids: CASSPGQGFGEETQYF. CDR3 DNA sequence: TGTGCCAGTAGTCCCGGACAGGGCTTTGGAGAAGAGACCCAGTACTTC.

The chain couples TRBV27 to TRBJ1-2, with 9 nucleotides matching TRBD1. This CDR3 is built from 15 residues. With 10 bases clipped from V and 4 bases from J, the junction kept 13 bases outside the gene matches. CDR1 is MNHEY, CDR2 SMNVEV, per germline (reference sequence). CDR3 loop: CATLPRQGVSYGYTF. CDR3 coding DNA: TGTGCCACCCTTCCCCGACAGGGGGTGAGCTATGGCTACACCTTC.

V is TRBV5-1 and J is TRBJ2-1; 8 bases line up with TRBD2. The CDR3 runs 17 residues. The V gene's germline CDR1 is SGHRS and CDR2 YFSETQ. The trim removed 0 bases at V and 0 bases at J, leaving 5 bases unmatched. The CDR3 sequence: CASSLVVAGISYNEQFF. In DNA, the CDR3 is TGCGCCAGCAGCTTGGTGGTAGCGGGGATCTCCTACAATGAGCAGTTCTTC.

The rearrangement uses TRBV2 and TRBJ1-5; 8 bases fit TRBD1. V was pared by 6 bases and J by 2 bases, with 0 bases of the junction left unmatched. Germline CDR1 and CDR2: SNHLY and FYNNEI. The CDR3 contains 13 residues. As DNA, the CDR3 is TGTGCCAGCAGGGGACAGGGCAATCAGCCCCAGCATTTT. Its translation is CASRGQGNQPQHF.

The chain is built from TRBV27 and TRBJ1-5; D ambiguous. Germline values: CDR1 MNHEY, CDR2 SMNVEV (reference sequence). This CDR3 contains 14 residues. V was cut by 6 bases and J by 4 bases, with 13 bases left in between. CDR3 bases: TGTGCCAGCAGGACTCAATGGCGTAATCAGCCCCAGCATTTT. This gives the protein CASRTQWRNQPQHF.

J is TRBJ2-7 and V is TRBV12-5; possibly TRBD2 for D (5 bases). This CDR3 spans 14 amino acids. Trimming took 3 bases from V and 0 from J, leaving 9 bases between them. Germline CDR1 LGHNT, CDR2 FRNRAP. The CDR3 loop is CASGFSDNSYEQYF. The CDR3 nucleotides read TGTGCTAGTGGTTTTAGCGACAACTCCTACGAGCAGTACTTC.

The genes are TRBV5-1 and TRBJ1-2; D gene uncertain. Germline V gene sequence: CDR1 SGHRS, CDR2 YFSETQ. V gave up 2 bases and J gave up 0 bases, with 11 bases separating them. CDR3 length: 15 amino acids. The CDR3: CASSLSAGSNYGYTF. As DNA, the CDR3 is TGCGCCAGCAGCTTATCGGCAGGATCTAACTATGGCTACACCTTC.

The chain couples TRBV5-4 to TRBJ2-3, with 10 bases matching TRBD2. J was trimmed by 0 bases and V by 2 bases; bases with no gene match: 3. This CDR3 has 16 residues. Germline V gene sequence: CDR1 SGHNT, CDR2 YYREEE (reference sequence). DNA of the CDR3: TGTGCCAGCAGCTTCCTAGCGGGGGTGAGCACAGATACGCAGTATTTT. It encodes CASSFLAGVSTDTQYF.

This clone was seen only once. The chain joins TRBV10-3 to TRBJ1-4; maybe TRBD1 (5 bases). The CDR3 is 12 residues long. Germline lookup yields CDR1 ENHRY and CDR2 SYGVKD. CDR3 region: CAAGGSDEKLFF. The CDR3 bases are TGTGCAGCGGGGGGGTCGGACGAAAAACTGTTTTTT.

CDR3 sequence: CAWSRHRDMVEKLFF. The CDR3, as DNA: TGTGCCTGGAGTCGGCACCGGGACATGGTGGAAAAACTGTTTTTT. The V call is TRBV30, the J call TRBJ1-4; D might be TRBD1 (6 bases). The CDR3 spans 15 residues. Per germline, CDR1 GTSNPN and CDR2 SVGIG (reference sequence). The germline V and J ends were trimmed by 2 bases and 8 bases, with 18 bases remaining between them.

This clone was recorded once. The chain carries TRBV2 and TRBJ1-1; tentative D call: TRBD1 (5 bases). Per the germline V gene, CDR1 is SNHLY and CDR2 is FYNNEI. This CDR3 is 14 amino acids long. V was shortened by 5 bases and J by 5 bases, with 15 bases between the two germline ends. The CDR3, as DNA: TGTGCCAGCAGTCTCAGGGTGGTAGGGACTGAAGCTTTCTTT. Residues: CASSLRVVGTEAFF.

V usage is TRBV29-1 and J usage is TRBJ1-1; D is unresolved. The ends were cut back, 6 bases at V and 1 base at J, with 15 bases in the middle. CDR3 length: 14 residues. Germline lookup yields CDR1 SQVTM and CDR2 ANQGSEA. In nucleotides, the CDR3 is TGCAGCGTCCTCTTCCTCACGGGGAACACTGAAGCTTTCTTT. Its protein is CSVLFLTGNTEAFF.

This clone was counted a few times. The V call is TRBV7-2, the J call TRBJ2-3, with a possible D match to TRBD2 (6 bases). The CDR3 spans 14 residues. Trimming left V 4 bases short and J 6 bases short, with 14 bases between. The germline V gene has CDR1 SGHTA and CDR2 FQGNSA. DNA of the CDR3: TGTGCCAGCAGCTCACCTGTACTAGCCGATACGCAGTATTTT. As protein: CASSSPVLADTQYF.

CDR3 region: CSVGTSGGRDTQYF. CDR3 nucleotide sequence: TGCAGCGTCGGGACTAGCGGGGGACGGGATACGCAGTATTTT. The rearrangement joins TRBV29-1 to TRBJ2-3, with 14 bases fitting TRBD2. V was clipped by 6 bases and J by 6 bases; unmatched bases: 5. This CDR3 is built from 14 residues. The germline gives CDR1 SQVTM, CDR2 ANQGSEA.

V is TRBV7-8 and J is TRBJ2-7, with 9 positions matching TRBD1. The trim removed 4 bases at V and 5 bases at J, leaving 9 bases unmatched. Germline CDR1 is SGHVS and CDR2 is FQNEAQ. This CDR3 spans 15 amino acids. The CDR3 is CASSSPGTGYHEQYF. CDR3 in DNA: TGTGCCAGCAGCTCTCCCGGGACAGGGTACCACGAGCAGTACTTC.

The V gene is TRBV11-3, the J gene TRBJ2-2; D perhaps matches TRBD2 (6 bases). The CDR3 has 17 amino acids. CDR1 is SGHNT, CDR2 YENEEA, per germline. V was cut by 4 bases and J by 1 base, with 16 bases left in between. The CDR3 region is CASSSRWGEKNTGELFF. The CDR3 bases are TGTGCCAGCAGCTCTCGGTGGGGGGAAAAGAACACCGGGGAGCTGTTTTTT.

The chain employs TRBV3-1 (or the pseudogene TRBV3-2) and TRBJ2-1; D is ambiguous. CDR1 is LGHDT, CDR2 YNNKEL, per germline (reference sequence). Trimming pared 7 bases from V and 0 bases from J, leaving 13 bases between. CDR3 length: 15 amino acids. The CDR3 loop is CASTTFESSYNEQFF. CDR3 nucleotide sequence: TGTGCCAGCACCACCTTTGAGAGCTCCTACAATGAGCAGTTCTTC.

CDR3 in amino acids: CASSPGSNNYGYTF. The CDR3 DNA is TGTGCCAGCAGCCCCGGGTCCAATAACTATGGCTACACCTTC. V is TRBV7-3 and J is TRBJ1-2; no clear D. CDR1 SGHTA and CDR2 FQGTGA come from the germline V gene. The CDR3 is 14 amino acids. Between the trimmed V and J ends, which lost 5 bases and 1 base, there was a span of 11 bases.

The chain links TRBV18 to TRBJ2-1; TRBD2 matches at 8 bases. Germline V gene lookup returns CDR1 KGHSH and CDR2 LQKENI. Germline trimming cut 8 bases from V and 9 bases from J; bases unmatched to any gene: 12. This CDR3 is 14 amino acids long. DNA for the CDR3: TGTGCCAGCCTTTTTACGGGGGGGTCAGGTGAGCAGTTCTTC. This translates into CASLFTGGSGEQFF.

This clone is a singleton in its sample. The chain links TRBV11-2 to TRBJ1-4, with D unresolved. The V gene lost 5 bases and the J gene lost 4 bases, with 11 bases spanning the gap. CDR1 and CDR2 (germline): SGHAT, FQNNGV. The CDR3 sequence is 14 residues long. CDR3 sequence: CASSLWRFNEKLFF. Written as DNA, the CDR3 is TGTGCCAGCAGCCTCTGGAGGTTTAATGAAAAACTGTTTTTT.